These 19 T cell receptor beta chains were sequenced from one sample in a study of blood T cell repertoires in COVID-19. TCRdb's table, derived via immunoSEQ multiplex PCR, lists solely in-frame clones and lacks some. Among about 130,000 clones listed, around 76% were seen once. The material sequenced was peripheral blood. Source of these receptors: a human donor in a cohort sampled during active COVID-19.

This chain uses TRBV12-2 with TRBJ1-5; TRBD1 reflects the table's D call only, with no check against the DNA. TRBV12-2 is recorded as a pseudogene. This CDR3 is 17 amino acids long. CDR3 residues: CASRYIWAPPSNQPQHF. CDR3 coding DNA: TGTGCAAGTCGCTATATTTGGGCGCCTCCTAGCAATCAGCCCCAGCATTTT.

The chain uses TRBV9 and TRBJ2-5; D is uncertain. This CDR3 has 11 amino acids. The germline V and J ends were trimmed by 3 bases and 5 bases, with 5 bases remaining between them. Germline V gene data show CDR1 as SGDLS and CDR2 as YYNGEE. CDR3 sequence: CASSASETQYF. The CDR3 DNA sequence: TGTGCCAGCAGCGCCAGTGAGACCCAGTACTTC.

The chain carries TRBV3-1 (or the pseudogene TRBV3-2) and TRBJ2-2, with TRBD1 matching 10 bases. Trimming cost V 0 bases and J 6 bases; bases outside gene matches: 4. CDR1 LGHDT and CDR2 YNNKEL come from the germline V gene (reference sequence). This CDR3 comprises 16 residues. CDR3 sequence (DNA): TGTGCCAGCAGCCAAGACGGGACAGGGGTACCCGGGGAGCTGTTTTTT. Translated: CASSQDGTGVPGELFF.

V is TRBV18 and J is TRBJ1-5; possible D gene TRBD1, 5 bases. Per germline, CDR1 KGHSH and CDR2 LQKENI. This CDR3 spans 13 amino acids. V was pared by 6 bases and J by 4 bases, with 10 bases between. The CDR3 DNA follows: TGTGCCAGCTCCGGGCAGGGTAATCAGCCCCAGCATTTT. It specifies CASSGQGNQPQHF. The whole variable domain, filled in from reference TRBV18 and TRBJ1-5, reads NAGVMQNPRHLVRRRGQEARLRCSPMKGHSHVYWYRQLPEEGLKFMVYLQKENIIDESGMPKERFSAEFPKEGPSILRIQQVVRGDSAAYFCASSGQGNQPQHFGDGTRLSIL.

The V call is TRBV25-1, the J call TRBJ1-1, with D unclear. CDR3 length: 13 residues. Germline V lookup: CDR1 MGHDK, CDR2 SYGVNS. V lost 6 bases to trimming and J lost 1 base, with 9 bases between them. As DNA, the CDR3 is TGTGCCAGCAGCTGGGCGGGGAACACTGAAGCTTTCTTT. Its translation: CASSWAGNTEAFF.

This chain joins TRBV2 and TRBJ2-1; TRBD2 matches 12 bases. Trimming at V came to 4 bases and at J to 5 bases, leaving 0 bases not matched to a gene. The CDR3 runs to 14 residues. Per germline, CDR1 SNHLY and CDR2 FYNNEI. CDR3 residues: CASSGTSGDNEQFF. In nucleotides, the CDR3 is TGTGCCAGCAGTGGGACTAGCGGGGACAATGAGCAGTTCTTC.

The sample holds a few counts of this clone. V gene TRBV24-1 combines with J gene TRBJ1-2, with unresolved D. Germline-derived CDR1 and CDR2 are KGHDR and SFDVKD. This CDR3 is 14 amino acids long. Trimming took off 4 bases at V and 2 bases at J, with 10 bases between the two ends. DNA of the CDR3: TGTGCCACCAGTGAAGGACGCGGGAACTATGGCTACACCTTC. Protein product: CATSEGRGNYGYTF.

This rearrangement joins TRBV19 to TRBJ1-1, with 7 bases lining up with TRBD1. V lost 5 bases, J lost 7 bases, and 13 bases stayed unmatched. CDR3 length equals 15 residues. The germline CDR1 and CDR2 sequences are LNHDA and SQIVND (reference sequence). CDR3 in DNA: TGTGCCAGTAGTGGGGCGGGACAGCGATCGGGTGAAGCTTTCTTT. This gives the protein CASSGAGQRSGEAFF.

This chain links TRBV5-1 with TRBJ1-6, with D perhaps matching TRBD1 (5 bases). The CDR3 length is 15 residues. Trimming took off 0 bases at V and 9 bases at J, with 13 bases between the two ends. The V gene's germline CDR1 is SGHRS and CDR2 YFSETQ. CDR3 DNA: TGCGCCAGCAGCTTGGAGCAGGGTGGGGTTTCACCCCTCCACTTT. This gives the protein CASSLEQGGVSPLHF.

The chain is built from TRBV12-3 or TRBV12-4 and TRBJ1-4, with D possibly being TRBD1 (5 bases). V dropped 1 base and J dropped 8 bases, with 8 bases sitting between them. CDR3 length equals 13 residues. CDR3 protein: CASSLDKGEKLFF. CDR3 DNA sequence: TGTGCCAGCAGTTTAGACAAGGGGGAAAAACTGTTTTTT.

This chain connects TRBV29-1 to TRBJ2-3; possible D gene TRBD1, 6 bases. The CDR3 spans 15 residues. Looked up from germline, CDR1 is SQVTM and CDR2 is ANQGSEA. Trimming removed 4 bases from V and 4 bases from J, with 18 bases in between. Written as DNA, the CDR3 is TGCAGCGTTGCCCCACAGGGATTTGGTGCAGATACGCAGTATTTT. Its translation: CSVAPQGFGADTQYF.

DNA for the CDR3: TGTGCCAGCAGCCGAACAGGGGGCGAGACCCAGTACTTC. This gives the protein CASSRTGGETQYF. The rearrangement joins TRBV11-3 to TRBJ2-5; 9 nucleotides agree with TRBD1. CDR1 and CDR2 (germline): SGHNT, YENEEA. The CDR3 is 13 amino acids. Trimming removed 5 bases from V and 5 bases from J; junction bases left unmatched: 3.

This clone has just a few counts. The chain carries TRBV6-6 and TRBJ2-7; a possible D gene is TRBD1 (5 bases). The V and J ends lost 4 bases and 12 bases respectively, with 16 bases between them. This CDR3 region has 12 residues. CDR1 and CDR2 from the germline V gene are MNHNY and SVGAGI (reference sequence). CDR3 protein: CASSLTAALGYF. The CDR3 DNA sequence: TGTGCCAGCAGTTTGACAGCCGCCTTGGGGTACTTC.

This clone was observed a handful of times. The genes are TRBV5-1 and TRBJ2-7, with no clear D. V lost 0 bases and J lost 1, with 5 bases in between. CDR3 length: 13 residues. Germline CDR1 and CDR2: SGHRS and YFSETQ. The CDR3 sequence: CASSLAVSYEQYF. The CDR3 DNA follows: TGCGCCAGCAGCTTGGCAGTTTCCTACGAGCAGTACTTC.

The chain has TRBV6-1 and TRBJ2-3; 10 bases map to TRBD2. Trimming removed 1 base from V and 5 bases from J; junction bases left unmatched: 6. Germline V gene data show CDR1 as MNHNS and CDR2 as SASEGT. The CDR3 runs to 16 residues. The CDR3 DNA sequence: TGTGCCAGCAGTGAAGAACTAGCGGGGTGGATAGATACGCAGTATTTT. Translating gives CASSEELAGWIDTQYF.

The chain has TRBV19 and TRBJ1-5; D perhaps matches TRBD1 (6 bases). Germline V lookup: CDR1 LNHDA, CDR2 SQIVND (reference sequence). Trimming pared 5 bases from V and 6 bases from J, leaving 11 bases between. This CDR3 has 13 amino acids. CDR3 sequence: CASSDRQGQPQHF. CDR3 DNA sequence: TGTGCCAGTAGTGACAGGCAGGGTCAGCCCCAGCATTTT. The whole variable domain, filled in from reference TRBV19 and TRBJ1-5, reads DGGITQSPKYLFRKEGQNVTLSCEQNLNHDAMYWYRQDPGQGLRLIYYSQIVNDFQKGDIAEGYSVSREKKESFPLTVTSAQKNPTAFYLCASSDRQGQPQHFGDGTRLSIL.

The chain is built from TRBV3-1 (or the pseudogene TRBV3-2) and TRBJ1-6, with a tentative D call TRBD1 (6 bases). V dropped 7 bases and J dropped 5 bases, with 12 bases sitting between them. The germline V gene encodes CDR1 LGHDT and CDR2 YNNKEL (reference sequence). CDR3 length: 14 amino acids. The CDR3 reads CASTRGQNNSPLHF. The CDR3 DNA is TGTGCCAGCACCCGCGGACAGAATAATTCACCCCTCCACTTT.

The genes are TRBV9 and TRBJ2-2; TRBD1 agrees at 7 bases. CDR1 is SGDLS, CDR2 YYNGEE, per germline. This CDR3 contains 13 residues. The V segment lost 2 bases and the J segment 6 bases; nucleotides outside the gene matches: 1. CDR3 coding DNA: TGTGCCAGCAGCGTCCAGGGGGCCGGGGAGCTGTTTTTT. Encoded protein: CASSVQGAGELFF.

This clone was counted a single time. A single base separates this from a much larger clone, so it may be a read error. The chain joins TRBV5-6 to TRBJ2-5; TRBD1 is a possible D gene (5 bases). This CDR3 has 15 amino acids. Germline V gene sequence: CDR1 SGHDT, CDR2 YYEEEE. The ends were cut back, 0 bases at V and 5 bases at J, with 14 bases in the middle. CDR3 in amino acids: CASSLGWTRHETQYF. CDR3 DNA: TGTGCCAGCAGCTTGGGCTGGACAAGGCACGAGACCCAGTACTTC.